This passage covers 15 T cell receptor beta chains from one sample sequenced in a study of breast tumors, draining lymph nodes, adjacent tissues. Breast cancer patients provided tissue from their axillary draining lymph nodes. MiXCR, applied by TCRdb to the multiplex PCR reads, yields one record per CDR3 protein. The sample has around 190,000 distinct CDR3 sequences, roughly 30% seen once. Sequenced input: axillary lymph node tissue. These receptors were taken from a female donor with breast cancer. Some clones in this sample may be carry-over from other donors' samples.

The V gene is TRBV20-1, the J gene TRBJ1-2; 10 bases agree with TRBD1. Germline CDR1 is DFQATT and CDR2 is SNEGSKA (reference sequence). The V and J ends lost 5 bases and 2 bases, in that order; junction bases with no gene match: 5. CDR3 size: 14 residues. The CDR3 region has the DNA TGCAGTGCTTCCGGGACAGGGGACAACTATGGCTACACCTTC. Its translation: CSASGTGDNYGYTF.

In this sample, this clonotype turned up a few times. The V and J genes are TRBV28 and TRBJ1-2, with 8 nucleotides matching TRBD1. V trimming: 3 bases; J trimming: 3 bases; junction bases outside the gene matches: 9. Looked up from germline, CDR1 is MDHEN and CDR2 is SYDVKM. The CDR3 consists of 16 residues. The CDR3 DNA is TGTGCCAGCAGTTTTTCTACGGGACAGGCGTACTATGGCTACACCTTC. Translating it yields CASSFSTGQAYYGYTF.

This clonotype was seen at least ten times. The genes are TRBV25-1 and TRBJ1-2; tentative D call: TRBD1 (6 bases). This CDR3 has 14 amino acids. Deletions cut 6 bases from V and 1 base from J, with 12 bases between. Germline loops: CDR1 MGHDK, CDR2 SYGVNS. The CDR3 protein is CASRGTGLNYGYTF. The CDR3 bases are TGTGCCAGCAGAGGTACAGGGCTTAACTATGGCTACACCTTC.

This clonotype appeared many times. V usage is TRBV30 and J usage is TRBJ2-1; no reliable D call. V gave up 8 bases and J gave up 5 bases, with 16 bases separating them. CDR1 is GTSNPN and CDR2 is SVGIG in the germline V gene (reference sequence). The CDR3 runs to 13 residues. The CDR3 nucleotides are TGTGCCGGGAAATACGGGTTTAACAATGAGCAGTTCTTC. This gives the protein CAGKYGFNNEQFF.

Details on this clonotype: An end of the junction does not agree with germline; a read error may underlie this. V is TRBV6-2 or TRBV6-3 and J is TRBJ1-3, with 9 nucleotides matching TRBD1. The germline gives CDR1 MNHEY, CDR2 SVGEGT. This CDR3 contains 16 residues. This CDR3 is CASKISGTGIGNTIYF. The CDR3 coding sequence is TGCGCCAGCAAGATTTCCGGGACAGGGATTGGAAACACCATATATTTT.

This clonotype has a handful of counts. The chain uses TRBV6-1 and TRBJ1-1; no definite D call. The CDR3 length is 12 residues. CDR1 and CDR2 from the germline V gene are MNHNS and SASEGT. The germline V and J ends were trimmed by 9 bases and 0 bases, with 8 bases remaining between them. Here the CDR3 reads CASQPMNTEAFF. CDR3 coding DNA: TGTGCCAGTCAGCCAATGAACACTGAAGCTTTCTTT.

The chain carries TRBV30 and TRBJ2-1; no clear D gene. This CDR3 has 14 residues. V was trimmed by 0 bases and J by 0 bases, leaving 6 bases between them. Looked up from germline, CDR1 is GTSNPN and CDR2 is SVGIG (reference sequence). DNA of the CDR3: TGTGCCTGGAGTGTAATGAGCTCCTACAATGAGCAGTTCTTC. Its translation: CAWSVMSSYNEQFF.

This clonotype was recorded at least ten times. The chain couples TRBV10-1 to TRBJ2-2; unclear D gene. The CDR3 has 12 amino acids. Trimming shortened V by 8 bases and J by 6 bases, and 10 bases separated the two germline ends. Germline assignment: CDR1 WNHNN and CDR2 SYGVQD (reference sequence). The CDR3 nucleotides are TGCGCCAGCCAAACTCGGGCCGGGGAGCTGTTTTTT. As protein: CASQTRAGELFF.

This chain joins TRBV12-3 or TRBV12-4 and TRBJ2-5; D is possibly TRBD2 (5 bases). The CDR3 has 13 amino acids. V dropped 6 bases and J dropped 7 bases, with 15 bases sitting between them. As DNA, the CDR3 is TGTGCCAGCAGCCCCCTGGTCGGAGGGACCCAGTACTTC. Protein: CASSPLVGGTQYF.

This clonotype was seen ten or more times. This chain connects TRBV7-2 to TRBJ2-1; TRBD1 agrees at 10 bases. This CDR3 comprises 16 residues. V gave up 0 bases and J gave up 2 bases; unmatched junction bases: 1. CDR1 is SGHTA, CDR2 FQGNSA, per germline. For the CDR3, the DNA is TGTGCCAGCAGCTTAGCAGGACAGGGGGCCTACAATGAGCAGTTCTTC. Its protein is CASSLAGQGAYNEQFF.

This clonotype was seen ten or more times. The CDR3 coding sequence is TGTGCCAGCAGGGGACAAAACTCGAACACCGGGGAGCTGTTTTTT. Amino acid sequence: CASRGQNSNTGELFF. This chain joins TRBV6-1 and TRBJ2-2, with D possibly TRBD1 on 6 matching bases. Trimming stripped 6 bases from V and 0 bases from J, with 11 bases between. There are 15 residues in the CDR3. The germline gives CDR1 MNHNS, CDR2 SASEGT.

This clonotype was seen more than once but under ten times. This may be a read error: a much more frequent sequence differs by one nucleotide. No DNA is shown, since the ends of the CDR3 on it are uncertain; the CDR3 is the one TCRdb lists. J is TRBJ2-7 and V is TRBV7-9; TRBD1, as called in the table, went unchecked against the DNA. Ends included, the CDR3 has 15 residues. Germline loops: CDR1 SEHNR, CDR2 FQNEAQ (reference sequence). CDR3 sequence: CASSLFGQGAGEQHF.

As regards this clonotype: A much larger clone differs from this one at a single base, so this may be a read error. The chain carries TRBV5-4 and TRBJ2-5; D may be TRBD2 (6 bases). V was shortened by 3 bases and J by 2 bases, with 11 bases between the two germline ends. The CDR3 contains 14 residues. Germline V lookup: CDR1 SGHNT, CDR2 YYREEE (reference sequence). The DNA of the CDR3 is TGTGCCAGCAGCTCGGGGGACCGGCAAGAGACCCAGTACTTC. Translating it yields CASSSGDRQETQYF. Based on the CDR3 plus reference TRBV5-4 and TRBJ2-5, the full variable domain is ETGVTQSPTHLIKTRGQQVTLRCSSQSGHNTVSWYQQALGQGPQFIFQYYREEENGRGNFPPRFSGLQFPNYSSELNVNALELDDSALYLCASSSGDRQETQYFGPGTRLLVL.

Ten or more counts support this clonotype. The chain has TRBV7-2 and TRBJ1-2, with D possibly being TRBD1 (6 bases). The CDR3 loop spans 14 amino acids. The germline gives CDR1 SGHTA, CDR2 FQGNSA. V lost 5 bases and J 4 bases, leaving 14 bases between the germline ends. Here the CDR3 DNA reads TGTGCCAGCAGCGCGTTACAGGGCGGCTATGGCTACACCTTC. Translation gives CASSALQGGYGYTF.

This clonotype was observed at least ten times. This sequence joins TRBV29-1 and TRBJ2-4; 10 bases are shared with TRBD1. This CDR3 is built from 16 residues. In germline, CDR1 is SQVTM, CDR2 ANQGSEA. The V and J ends lost 6 bases and 7 bases, in that order; junction bases with no gene match: 15. The CDR3 is CSVAGRTGGQGNIQYF. The DNA for the CDR3 is TGCAGCGTGGCGGGGCGGACAGGGGGGCAGGGGAACATTCAGTACTTC.